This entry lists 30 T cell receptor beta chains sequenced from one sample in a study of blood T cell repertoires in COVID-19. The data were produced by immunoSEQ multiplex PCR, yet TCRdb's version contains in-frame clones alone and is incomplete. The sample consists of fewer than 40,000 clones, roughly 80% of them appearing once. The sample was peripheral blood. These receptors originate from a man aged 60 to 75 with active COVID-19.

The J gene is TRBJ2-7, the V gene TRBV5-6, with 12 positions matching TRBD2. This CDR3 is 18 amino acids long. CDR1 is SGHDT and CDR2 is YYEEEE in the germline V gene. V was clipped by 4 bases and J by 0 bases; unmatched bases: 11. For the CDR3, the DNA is TGTGCCAGCAGCGTGGGGCTAGCGGGAGGGCCGATCTCCTACGAGCAGTACTTC. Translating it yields CASSVGLAGGPISYEQYF.

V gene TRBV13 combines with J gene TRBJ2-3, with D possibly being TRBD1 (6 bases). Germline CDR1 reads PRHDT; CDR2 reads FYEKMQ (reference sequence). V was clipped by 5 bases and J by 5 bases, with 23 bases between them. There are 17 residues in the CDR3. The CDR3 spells CASSPTPQGQGRDTQYF. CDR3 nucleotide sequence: TGTGCCAGCAGCCCAACCCCCCAGGGGCAGGGTAGAGATACGCAGTATTTT. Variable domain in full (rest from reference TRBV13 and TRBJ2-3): AAGVIQSPRHLIKEKRETATLKCYPIPRHDTVYWYQQGPGQDPQFLISFYEKMQSDKGSIPDRFSAQQFSDYHSELNMSSLELGDSALYFCASSPTPQGQGRDTQYFGPGTRLTVL.

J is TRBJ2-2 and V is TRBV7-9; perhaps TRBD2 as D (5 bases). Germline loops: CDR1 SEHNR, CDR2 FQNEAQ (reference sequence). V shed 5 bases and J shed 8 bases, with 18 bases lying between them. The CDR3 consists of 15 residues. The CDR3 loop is CASSARRLGMGELFF. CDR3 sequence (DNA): TGTGCCAGCAGCGCCCGGAGGTTAGGCATGGGGGAGCTGTTTTTT.

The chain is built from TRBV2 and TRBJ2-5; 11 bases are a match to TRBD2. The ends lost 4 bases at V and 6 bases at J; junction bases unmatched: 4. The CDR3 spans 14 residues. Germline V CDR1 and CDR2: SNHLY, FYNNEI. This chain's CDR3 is CASSVTSGRQTQYF. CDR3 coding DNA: TGTGCCAGCAGTGTAACTAGCGGGAGACAGACCCAGTACTTC.

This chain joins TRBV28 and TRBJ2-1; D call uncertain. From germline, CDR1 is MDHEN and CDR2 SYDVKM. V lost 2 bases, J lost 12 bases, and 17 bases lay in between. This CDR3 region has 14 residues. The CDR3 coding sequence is TGTGCCAGCAGTTTAGGCGTGGGCCGGTCCCGGCAGTTCTTC. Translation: CASSLGVGRSRQFF.

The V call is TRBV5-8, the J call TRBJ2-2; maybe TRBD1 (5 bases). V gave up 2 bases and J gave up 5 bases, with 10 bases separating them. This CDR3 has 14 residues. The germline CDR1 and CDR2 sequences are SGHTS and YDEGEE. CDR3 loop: CASSFTPGTGELFF. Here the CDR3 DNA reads TGTGCCAGCAGCTTCACCCCAGGGACCGGGGAGCTGTTTTTT.

This chain's CDR3 is CAISAGTSGYNEQFF. CDR3 coding DNA: TGTGCCATCAGCGCCGGGACTAGCGGATACAATGAGCAGTTCTTC. V usage is TRBV10-3 and J usage is TRBJ2-1; 11 bases align to TRBD2. The ends lost 6 bases at V and 4 bases at J; junction bases unmatched: 5. Germline V gene lookup returns CDR1 ENHRY and CDR2 SYGVKD. CDR3 length: 15 residues.

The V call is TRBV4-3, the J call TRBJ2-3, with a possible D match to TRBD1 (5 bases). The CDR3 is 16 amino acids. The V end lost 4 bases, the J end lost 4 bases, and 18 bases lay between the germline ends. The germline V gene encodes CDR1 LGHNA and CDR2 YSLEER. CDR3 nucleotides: TGCGCCAGCAGCCCCCAAGACAGAAGACAATCAGATACGCAGTATTTT. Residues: CASSPQDRRQSDTQYF.

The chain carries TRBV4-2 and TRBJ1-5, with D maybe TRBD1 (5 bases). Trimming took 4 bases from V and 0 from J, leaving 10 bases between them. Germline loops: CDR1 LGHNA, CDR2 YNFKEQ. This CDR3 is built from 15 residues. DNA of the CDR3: TGTGCCAGCAGCCCGACAGTCAATAGCAATCAGCCCCAGCATTTT. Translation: CASSPTVNSNQPQHF.

The CDR3 nucleotides are TGCGCCAGCAGCTTGGCCACAGGGCCGTACGAGCAGTACTTC. This gives the protein CASSLATGPYEQYF. The chain has TRBV5-1 and TRBJ2-7; D perhaps matches TRBD1 (6 bases). Germline V gene lookup returns CDR1 SGHRS and CDR2 YFSETQ. The CDR3 covers 14 residues. The V end lost 0 bases, the J end lost 4 bases, and 11 bases lay between the germline ends.

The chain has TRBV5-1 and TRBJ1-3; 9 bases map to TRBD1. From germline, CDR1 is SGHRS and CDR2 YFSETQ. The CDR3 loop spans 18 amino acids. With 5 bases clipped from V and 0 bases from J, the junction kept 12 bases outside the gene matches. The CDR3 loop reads CASREGTGYQFSGNTIYF. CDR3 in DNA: TGCGCCAGCAGGGAAGGGACAGGGTATCAATTCTCTGGAAACACCATATATTTT. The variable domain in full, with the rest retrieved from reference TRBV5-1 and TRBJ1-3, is KAGVTQTPRYLIKTRGQQVTLSCSPISGHRSVSWYQQTPGQGLQFLFEYFSETQRNKGNFPGRFSGRQFSNSRSEMNVSTLELGDSALYLCASREGTGYQFSGNTIYFGEGSWLTVV.

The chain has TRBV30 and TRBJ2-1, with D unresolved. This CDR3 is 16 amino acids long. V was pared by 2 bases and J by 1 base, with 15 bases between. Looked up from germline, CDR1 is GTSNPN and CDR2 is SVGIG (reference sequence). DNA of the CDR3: TGTGCCTGGAGTTCTTCCCGGTCTTCTTCCTACAATGAGCAGTTCTTC. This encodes CAWSSSRSSSYNEQFF. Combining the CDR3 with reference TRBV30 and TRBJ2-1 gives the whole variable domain SQTIHQWPATLVQPVGSPLSLECTVEGTSNPNLYWYRQAAGRGLQLLFYSVGIGQISSEVPQNLSASRPQDRQFILSSKKLLLSDSGFYLCAWSSSRSSSYNEQFFGPGTRLTVL.

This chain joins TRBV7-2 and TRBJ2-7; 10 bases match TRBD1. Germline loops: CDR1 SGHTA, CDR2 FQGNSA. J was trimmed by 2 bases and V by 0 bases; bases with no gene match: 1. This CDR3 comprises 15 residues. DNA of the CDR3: TGTGCCAGCAGCTTAGCGGGGACAGGGGCCTACGAGCAGTACTTC. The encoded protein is CASSLAGTGAYEQYF.

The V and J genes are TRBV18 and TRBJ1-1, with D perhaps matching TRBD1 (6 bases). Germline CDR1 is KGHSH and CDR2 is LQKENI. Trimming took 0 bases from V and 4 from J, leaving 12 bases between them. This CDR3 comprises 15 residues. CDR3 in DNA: TGTGCCAGCTCACCACCTCTTTTACAGGGCACTGAAGCTTTCTTT. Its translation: CASSPPLLQGTEAFF.

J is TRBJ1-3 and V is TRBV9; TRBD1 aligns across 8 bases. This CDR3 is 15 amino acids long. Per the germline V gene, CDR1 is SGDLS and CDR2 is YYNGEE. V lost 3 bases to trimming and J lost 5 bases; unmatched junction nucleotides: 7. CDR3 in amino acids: CASSETGAYRNTIYF. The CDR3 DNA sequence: TGTGCCAGCAGCGAGACAGGGGCTTATCGAAACACCATATATTTT.

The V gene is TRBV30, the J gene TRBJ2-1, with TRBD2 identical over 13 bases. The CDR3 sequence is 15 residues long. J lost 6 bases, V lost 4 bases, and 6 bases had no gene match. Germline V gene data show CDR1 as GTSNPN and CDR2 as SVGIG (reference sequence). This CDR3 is CAWTLTSGGANEQFF. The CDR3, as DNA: TGTGCCTGGACCCTAACTAGCGGGGGGGCCAATGAGCAGTTCTTC.

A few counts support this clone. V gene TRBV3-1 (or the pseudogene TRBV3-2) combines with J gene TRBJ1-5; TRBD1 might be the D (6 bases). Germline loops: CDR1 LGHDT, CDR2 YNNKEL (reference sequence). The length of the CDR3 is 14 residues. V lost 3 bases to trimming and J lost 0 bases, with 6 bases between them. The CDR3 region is CASSQDSSNQPQHF. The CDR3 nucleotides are TGTGCCAGCAGCCAGGACAGTAGCAATCAGCCCCAGCATTTT.

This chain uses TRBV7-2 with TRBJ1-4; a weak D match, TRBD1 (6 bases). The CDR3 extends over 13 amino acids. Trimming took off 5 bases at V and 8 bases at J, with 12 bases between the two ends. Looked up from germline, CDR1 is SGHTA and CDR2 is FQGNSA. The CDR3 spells CASSATGGEKLFF. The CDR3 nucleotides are TGTGCCAGCAGCGCGACAGGAGGAGAAAAACTGTTTTTT.

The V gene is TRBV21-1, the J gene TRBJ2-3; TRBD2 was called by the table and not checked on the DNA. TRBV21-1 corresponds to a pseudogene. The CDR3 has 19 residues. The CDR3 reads CASSKGRALLAGGADTQYF. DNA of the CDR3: TGTGCCAGCAGCAAGGGCCGGGCCCTACTAGCGGGGGGGGCAGATACGCAGTATTTT.

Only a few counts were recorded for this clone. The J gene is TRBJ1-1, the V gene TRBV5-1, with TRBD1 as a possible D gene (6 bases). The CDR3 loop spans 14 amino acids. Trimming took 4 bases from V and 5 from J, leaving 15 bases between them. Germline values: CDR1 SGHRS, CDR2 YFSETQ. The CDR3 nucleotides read TGCGCCAGCAGCCAACAGGGATTTTGGACTGAAGCTTTCTTT. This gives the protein CASSQQGFWTEAFF.

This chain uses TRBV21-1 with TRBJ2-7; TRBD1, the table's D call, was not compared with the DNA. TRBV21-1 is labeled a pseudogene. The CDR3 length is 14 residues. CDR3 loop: CASSNPAGAYEQYF. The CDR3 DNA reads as TGTGCCAGCAGCAATCCTGCAGGGGCCTACGAGCAGTACTTC.

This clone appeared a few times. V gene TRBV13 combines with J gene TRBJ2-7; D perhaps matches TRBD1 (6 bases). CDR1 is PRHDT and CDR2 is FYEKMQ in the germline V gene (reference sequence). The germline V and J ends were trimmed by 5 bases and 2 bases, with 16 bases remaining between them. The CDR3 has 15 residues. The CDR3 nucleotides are TGTGCCAGCAGCGCAACAGGGAATTATGCCTACGAGCAGTACTTC. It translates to CASSATGNYAYEQYF.

The chain's CDR3 is CASSVQGITNEKLFF. The CDR3 DNA reads as TGTGCCAGTAGTGTTCAGGGGATCACTAATGAAAAACTGTTTTTT. The chain recombines TRBV19 with TRBJ1-4, with D maybe TRBD1 (6 bases). Germline V gives CDR1 LNHDA, CDR2 SQIVND (reference sequence). This CDR3 has 15 amino acids. With 5 bases removed from V and 2 bases from J, the gap between germline ends came to 12 bases.

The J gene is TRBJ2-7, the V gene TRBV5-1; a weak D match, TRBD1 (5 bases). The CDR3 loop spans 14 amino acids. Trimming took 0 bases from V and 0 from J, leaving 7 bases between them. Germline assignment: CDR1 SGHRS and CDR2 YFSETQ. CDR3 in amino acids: CASSLGGSSYEQYF. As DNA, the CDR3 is TGCGCCAGCAGCTTGGGGGGCAGCTCCTACGAGCAGTACTTC.

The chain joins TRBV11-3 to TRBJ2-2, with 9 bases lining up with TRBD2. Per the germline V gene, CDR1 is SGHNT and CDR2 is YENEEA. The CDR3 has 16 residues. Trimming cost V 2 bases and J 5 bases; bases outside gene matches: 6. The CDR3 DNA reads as TGTGCCAGCAGCTTAATCGCGGGAGGGCTAACCGGGGAGCTGTTTTTT. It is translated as CASSLIAGGLTGELFF.

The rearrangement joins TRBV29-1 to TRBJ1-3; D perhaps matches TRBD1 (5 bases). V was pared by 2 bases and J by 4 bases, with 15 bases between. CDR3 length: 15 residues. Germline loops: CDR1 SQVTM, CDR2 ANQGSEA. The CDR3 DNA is TGCAGCGTTGAACCCAACCCCGGGGGAGGAAACACCATATATTTT. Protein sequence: CSVEPNPGGGNTIYF.

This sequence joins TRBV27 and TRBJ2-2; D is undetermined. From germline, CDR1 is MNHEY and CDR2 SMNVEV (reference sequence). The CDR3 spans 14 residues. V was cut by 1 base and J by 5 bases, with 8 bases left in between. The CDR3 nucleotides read TGTGCCAGCAGTTTATTGGGCCCTACCGGGGAGCTGTTTTTT. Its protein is CASSLLGPTGELFF.

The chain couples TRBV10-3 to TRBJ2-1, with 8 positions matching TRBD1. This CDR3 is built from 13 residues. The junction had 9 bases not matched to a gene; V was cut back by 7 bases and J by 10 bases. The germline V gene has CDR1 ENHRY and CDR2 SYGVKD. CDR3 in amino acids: CAINGQGAGEQFF. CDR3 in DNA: TGTGCCATCAACGGGCAGGGGGCCGGGGAGCAGTTCTTC.

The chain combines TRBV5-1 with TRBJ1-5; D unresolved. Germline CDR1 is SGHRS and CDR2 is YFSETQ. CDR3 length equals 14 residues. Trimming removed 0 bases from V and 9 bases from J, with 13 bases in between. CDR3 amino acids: CASSLVAGQAPQHF. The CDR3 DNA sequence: TGCGCCAGCAGCTTGGTTGCAGGCCAAGCGCCCCAGCATTTT.

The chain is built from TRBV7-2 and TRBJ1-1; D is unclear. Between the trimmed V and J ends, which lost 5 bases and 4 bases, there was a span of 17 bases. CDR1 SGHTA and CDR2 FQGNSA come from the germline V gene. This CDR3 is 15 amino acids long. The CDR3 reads CASSPQPAQITEAFF. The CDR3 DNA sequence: TGTGCCAGCAGCCCTCAACCCGCACAGATCACTGAAGCTTTCTTT.